This T cell receptor (beta chain) was documented in a study of blood T cell repertoires in COVID-19. About the study: There were acute and convalescent COVID-19 samples, and they came from the United States, Italy and Spain. Sources were T cells, B-cell-depleted T cells, or PBMCs; the material itself was cDNA or gDNA.

Remarks on this clone: Within the sample, other DNA sequences also encode this same CDR3.

How the authors handled the data: Researchers report that nucleated cell counts were estimated from reference gene primer amplification. Sequencing used immunoSEQ multiplex PCR; TCRdb keeps in-frame clones, though not all of them. That table is the source of V, J and clone size, and D and trimming were worked out from the DNA. The sample gives under 300,000 clones, more than 60% of which show up once; approximately 4% is in the top ten. V trimming: 4 bases; J trimming: 4 bases; junction bases outside the gene matches: 2. Per the germline V gene, CDR1 is LGHDT and CDR2 is YNNKEL (reference sequence). This CDR3 contains 15 residues.

V usage is TRBV3-1 (or the pseudogene TRBV3-2) and J usage is TRBJ2-1, with 12 bases fitting TRBD2. Material: peripheral blood. The clonotype comes from a woman aged 35 to 49 with active or convalescent COVID-19. The CDR3 reads CASSPSGGGYNEQFF. The CDR3, as DNA: TGTGCCAGCAGCCCTAGCGGGGGGGGGTACAATGAGCAGTTCTTC.